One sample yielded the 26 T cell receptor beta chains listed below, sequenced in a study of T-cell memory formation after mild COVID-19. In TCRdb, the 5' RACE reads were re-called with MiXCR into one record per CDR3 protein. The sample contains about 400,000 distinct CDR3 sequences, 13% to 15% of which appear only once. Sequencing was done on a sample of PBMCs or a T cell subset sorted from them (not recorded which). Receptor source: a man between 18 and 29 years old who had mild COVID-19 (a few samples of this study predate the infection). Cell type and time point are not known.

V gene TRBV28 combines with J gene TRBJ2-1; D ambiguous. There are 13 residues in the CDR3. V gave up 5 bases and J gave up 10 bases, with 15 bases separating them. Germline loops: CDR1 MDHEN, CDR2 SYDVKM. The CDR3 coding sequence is TGTGCCAGCAGTCCCCTCTCGTTGCGCGAGCAGTTCTTC. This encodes CASSPLSLREQFF.

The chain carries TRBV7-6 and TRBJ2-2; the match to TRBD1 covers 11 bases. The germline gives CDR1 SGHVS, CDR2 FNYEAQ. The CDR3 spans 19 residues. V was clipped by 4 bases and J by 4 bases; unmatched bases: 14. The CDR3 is CASSSPLRSGTGGTGELFF. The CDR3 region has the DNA TGTGCCAGCAGCTCCCCCTTAAGATCCGGGACAGGGGGCACCGGGGAGCTGTTTTTT. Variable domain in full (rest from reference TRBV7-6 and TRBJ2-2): GAGVSQSPRYKVTKRGQDVALRCDPISGHVSLYWYRQALGQGPEFLTYFNYEAQQDKSGLPNDRFSAERPEGSISTLTIQRTEQRDSAMYRCASSSPLRSGTGGTGELFFGEGSRLTVL.

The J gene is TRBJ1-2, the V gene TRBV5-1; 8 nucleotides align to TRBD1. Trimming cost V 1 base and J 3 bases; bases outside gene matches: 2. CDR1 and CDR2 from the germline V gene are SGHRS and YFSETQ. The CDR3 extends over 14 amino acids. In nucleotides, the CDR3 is TGCGCCAGCAGCTTGCGGGGACAGGACTATGGCTACACCTTC. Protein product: CASSLRGQDYGYTF.

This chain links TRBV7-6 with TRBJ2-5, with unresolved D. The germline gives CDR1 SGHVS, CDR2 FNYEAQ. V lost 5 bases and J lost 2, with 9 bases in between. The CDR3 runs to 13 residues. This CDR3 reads CASSPAVQETQYF. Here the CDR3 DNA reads TGTGCCAGCAGCCCCGCAGTGCAAGAGACCCAGTACTTC.

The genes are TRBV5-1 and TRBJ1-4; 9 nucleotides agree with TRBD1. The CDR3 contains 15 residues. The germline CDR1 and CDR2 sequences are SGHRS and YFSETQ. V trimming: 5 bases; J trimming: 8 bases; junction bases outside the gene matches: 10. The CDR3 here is CASSSAGTGNEKLFF. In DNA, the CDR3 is TGCGCCAGCAGTTCTGCCGGGACAGGGAACGAAAAACTGTTTTTT.

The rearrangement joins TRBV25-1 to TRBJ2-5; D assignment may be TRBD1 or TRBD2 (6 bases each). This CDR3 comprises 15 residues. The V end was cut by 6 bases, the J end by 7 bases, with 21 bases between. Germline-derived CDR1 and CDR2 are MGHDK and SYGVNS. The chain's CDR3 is CASSRRSAGGGTQYF. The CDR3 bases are TGTGCCAGCAGCCGCAGGTCGGCTGGAGGGGGGACCCAGTACTTC.

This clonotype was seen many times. The CDR3 protein is CASSLGQGYQPQHF. Written as DNA, the CDR3 is TGTGCCAGCAGCTTGGGACAGGGGTATCAGCCCCAGCATTTT. The V call is TRBV5-6, the J call TRBJ1-5, with 8 nucleotides matching TRBD1. Germline V gene data show CDR1 as SGHDT and CDR2 as YYEEEE. Unmatched junction bases numbered 1, after V lost 0 bases and J lost 5 bases. The CDR3 length is 14 residues. Together with reference TRBV5-6 and TRBJ1-5, the CDR3 gives the full variable domain: DAGVTQSPTHLIKTRGQQVTLRCSPKSGHDTVSWYQQALGQGPQFIFQYYEEEERQRGNFPDRFSGHQFPNYSSELNVNALLLGDSALYLCASSLGQGYQPQHFGDGTRLSIL.

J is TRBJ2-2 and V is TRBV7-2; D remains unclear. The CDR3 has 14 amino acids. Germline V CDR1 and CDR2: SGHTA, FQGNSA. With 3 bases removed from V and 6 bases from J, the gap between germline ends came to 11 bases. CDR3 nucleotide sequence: TGTGCCAGCAGCTTCAGACCGAGCCCCGGGGAGCTGTTTTTT. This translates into CASSFRPSPGELFF.

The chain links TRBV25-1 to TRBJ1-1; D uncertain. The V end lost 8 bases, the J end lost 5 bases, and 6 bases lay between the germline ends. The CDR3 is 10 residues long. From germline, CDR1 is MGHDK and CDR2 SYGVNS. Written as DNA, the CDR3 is TGTGCCAGCGGAGGAACTGAAGCTTTCTTT. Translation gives CASGGTEAFF.

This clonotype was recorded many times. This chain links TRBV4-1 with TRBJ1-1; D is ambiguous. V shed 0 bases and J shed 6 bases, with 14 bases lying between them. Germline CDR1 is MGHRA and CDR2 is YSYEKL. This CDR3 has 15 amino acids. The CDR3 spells CASSQDQGGRAEAFF. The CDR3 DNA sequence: TGCGCCAGCAGCCAAGATCAAGGTGGGCGCGCTGAAGCTTTCTTT.

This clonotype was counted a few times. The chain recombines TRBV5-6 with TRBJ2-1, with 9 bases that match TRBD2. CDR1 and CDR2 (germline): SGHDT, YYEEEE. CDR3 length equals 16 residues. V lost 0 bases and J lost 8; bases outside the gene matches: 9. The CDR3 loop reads CASSLESAGGNHEQFF. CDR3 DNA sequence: TGTGCCAGCAGCTTGGAATCGGCGGGGGGGAACCATGAGCAGTTCTTC.

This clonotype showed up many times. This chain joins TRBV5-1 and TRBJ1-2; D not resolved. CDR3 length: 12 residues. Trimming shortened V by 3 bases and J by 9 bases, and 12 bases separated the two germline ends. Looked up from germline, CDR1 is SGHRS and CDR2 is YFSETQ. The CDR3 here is CASSSTLISYTF. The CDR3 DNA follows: TGCGCCAGCAGCTCGACACTCATAAGCTACACCTTC.

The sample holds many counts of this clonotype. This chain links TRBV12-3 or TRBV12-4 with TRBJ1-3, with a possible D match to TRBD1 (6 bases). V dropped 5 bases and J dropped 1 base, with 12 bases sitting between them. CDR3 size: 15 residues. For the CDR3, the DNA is TGTGCCAGCAGTATACCCAGGGGATCTGGAAACACCATATATTTT. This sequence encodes CASSIPRGSGNTIYF.

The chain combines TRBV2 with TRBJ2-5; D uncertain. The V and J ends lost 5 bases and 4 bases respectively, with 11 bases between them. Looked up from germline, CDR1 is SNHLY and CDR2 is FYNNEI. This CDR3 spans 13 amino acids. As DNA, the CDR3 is TGTGCCAGCAGTCCCGATAGCACAGAGACCCAGTACTTC. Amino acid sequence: CASSPDSTETQYF.

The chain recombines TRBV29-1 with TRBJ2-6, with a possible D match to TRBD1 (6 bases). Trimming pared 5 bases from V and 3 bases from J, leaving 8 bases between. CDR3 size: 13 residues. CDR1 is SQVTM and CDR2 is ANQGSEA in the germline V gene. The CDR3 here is CSVSGVGANVLTF. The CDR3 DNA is TGCAGCGTTTCAGGGGTTGGGGCCAACGTCCTGACTTTC.

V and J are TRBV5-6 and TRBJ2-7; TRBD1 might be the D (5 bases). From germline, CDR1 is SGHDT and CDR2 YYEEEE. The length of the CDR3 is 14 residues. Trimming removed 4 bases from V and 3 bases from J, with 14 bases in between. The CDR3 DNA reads TGTGCCAGCAGCCAGACGGACATGGTCTACGAGCAGTACGTC. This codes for CASSQTDMVYEQYV.

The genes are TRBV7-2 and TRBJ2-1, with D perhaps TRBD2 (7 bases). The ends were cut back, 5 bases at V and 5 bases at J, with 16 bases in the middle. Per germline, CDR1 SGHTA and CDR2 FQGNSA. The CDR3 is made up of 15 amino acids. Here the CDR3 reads CASSRSGGHNNEQFF. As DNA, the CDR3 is TGTGCCAGCAGCCGATCCGGGGGGCATAACAATGAGCAGTTCTTC.

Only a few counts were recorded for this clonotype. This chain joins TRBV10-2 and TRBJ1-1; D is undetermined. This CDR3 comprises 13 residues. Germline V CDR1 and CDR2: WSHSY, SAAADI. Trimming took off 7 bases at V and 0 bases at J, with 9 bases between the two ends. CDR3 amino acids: CASTSELNTEAFF. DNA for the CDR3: TGCGCCAGCACCTCAGAGTTGAACACTGAAGCTTTCTTT.

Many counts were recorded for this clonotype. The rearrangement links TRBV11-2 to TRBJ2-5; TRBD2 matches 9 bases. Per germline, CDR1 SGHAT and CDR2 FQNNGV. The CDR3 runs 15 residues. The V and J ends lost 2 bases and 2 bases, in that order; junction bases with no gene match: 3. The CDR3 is CASSLLAGYQETQYF. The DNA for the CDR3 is TGTGCCAGCAGCTTACTAGCGGGGTATCAAGAGACCCAGTACTTC.

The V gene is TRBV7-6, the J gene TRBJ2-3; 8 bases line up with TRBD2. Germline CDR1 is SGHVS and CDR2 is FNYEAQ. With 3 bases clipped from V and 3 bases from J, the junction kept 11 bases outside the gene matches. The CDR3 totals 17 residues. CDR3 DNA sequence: TGTGCCAGCAGCTTGCTTAGCGGGGAGACCCGGACAGATACGCAGTATTTT. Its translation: CASSLLSGETRTDTQYF.

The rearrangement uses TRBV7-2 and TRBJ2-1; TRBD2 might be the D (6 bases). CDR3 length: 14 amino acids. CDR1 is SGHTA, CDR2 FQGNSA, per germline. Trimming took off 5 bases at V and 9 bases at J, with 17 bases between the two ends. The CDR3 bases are TGTGCCAGCAGCCCATGGGCGGCGGGAAGTGAGCAGTTCTTC. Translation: CASSPWAAGSEQFF.

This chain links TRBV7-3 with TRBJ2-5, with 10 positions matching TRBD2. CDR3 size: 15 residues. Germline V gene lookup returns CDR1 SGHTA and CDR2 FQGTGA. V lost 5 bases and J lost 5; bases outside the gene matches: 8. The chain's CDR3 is CASSPEAGGPETQYF. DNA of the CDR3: TGTGCCAGCAGCCCAGAAGCGGGGGGGCCGGAGACCCAGTACTTC.

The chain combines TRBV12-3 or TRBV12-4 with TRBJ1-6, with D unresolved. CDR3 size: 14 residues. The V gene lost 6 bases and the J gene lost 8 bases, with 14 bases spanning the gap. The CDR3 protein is CASSRRAADSPLHF. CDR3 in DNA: TGTGCCAGCAGCCGTCGGGCGGCGGATTCACCCCTCCACTTT.

The CDR3: CASSLGGGNTIYF. CDR3 coding DNA: TGTGCCAGCAGCTTGGGCGGAGGAAACACCATATATTTT. The chain is built from TRBV7-9 and TRBJ1-3, with D unresolved. Per the germline V gene, CDR1 is SEHNR and CDR2 is FQNEAQ (reference sequence). CDR3 length equals 13 residues. Between the trimmed V and J ends, which lost 3 bases and 4 bases, there was a span of 7 bases.

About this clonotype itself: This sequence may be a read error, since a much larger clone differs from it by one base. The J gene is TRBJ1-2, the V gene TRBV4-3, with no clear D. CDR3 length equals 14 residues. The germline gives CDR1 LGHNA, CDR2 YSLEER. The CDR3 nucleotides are TGCTCCAGCAGCCAAGGGAAGAGTTTCTATGGCTACACCTTC. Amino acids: CSSSQGKSFYGYTF.

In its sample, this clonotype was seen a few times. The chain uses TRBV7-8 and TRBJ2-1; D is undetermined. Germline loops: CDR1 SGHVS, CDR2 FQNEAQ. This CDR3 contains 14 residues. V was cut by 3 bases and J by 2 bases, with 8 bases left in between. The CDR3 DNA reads TGTGCCAGCAGCTTCCAGGCCCCCTACAATGAGCAGTTCTTC. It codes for CASSFQAPYNEQFF.